The 6 T cell receptor beta chains presented below share a single source sample, sequenced in a study of identical twins. TCRdb reprocessed the 5' RACE reads via MiXCR and lists one record per CDR3 protein. Found here are around 470,000 distinct CDR3 sequences, 11% to 15% of them singletons; the top ten hold 0.5% to 0.65%. Another study also made use of these data, one on yellow fever vaccine responses in identical twins.

The sequenced sample was CD4+ T cells sorted from blood. These receptors all come from a woman in her late teens or twenties in good health.

A few counts support this clonotype. This chain uses TRBV19 with TRBJ2-5, with 12 nucleotides matching TRBD2. With V trimmed by 6 bases and J by 7 bases, 6 bases remained unmatched. The length of the CDR3 is 14 residues. CDR1 is LNHDA, CDR2 SQIVND, per germline (reference sequence). CDR3: CASRESSGGGTQYF. CDR3 nucleotides: TGTGCCAGTAGAGAGTCTAGCGGGGGGGGGACCCAGTACTTC. The variable domain in full, completed from reference TRBV19 and TRBJ2-5, reads DGGITQSPKYLFRKEGQNVTLSCEQNLNHDAMYWYRQDPGQGLRLIYYSQIVNDFQKGDIAEGYSVSREKKESFPLTVTSAQKNPTAFYLCASRESSGGGTQYFGPGTRLLVL.

This clonotype was observed at least ten times. The chain uses TRBV10-3 and TRBJ2-7; D is undetermined. Germline loops: CDR1 ENHRY, CDR2 SYGVKD. The ends were cut back, 0 bases at V and 5 bases at J, with 2 bases in the middle. The CDR3 has 11 amino acids. CDR3 nucleotide sequence: TGTGCCATCAGTGAGTCCGACGAGCAGTACTTC. It translates to CAISESDEQYF.

This clonotype was seen a handful of times. The chain employs TRBV6-1 and TRBJ1-1; the match to TRBD1 covers 7 bases. V was pared by 2 bases and J by 11 bases, with 5 bases of the junction left unmatched. The germline V gene has CDR1 MNHNS and CDR2 SASEGT. This CDR3 has 12 residues. The CDR3 protein is CASSERGPAAFF. The CDR3 bases are TGTGCCAGCAGTGAAAGGGGGCCAGCCGCTTTCTTT.

This clonotype was observed a handful of times. The chain recombines TRBV4-3 with TRBJ2-5; D may be TRBD1 (5 bases). Germline V gives CDR1 LGHNA, CDR2 YSLEER. This CDR3 is built from 15 residues. The V end lost 0 bases, the J end lost 4 bases, and 12 bases lay between the germline ends. Written as DNA, the CDR3 is TGCGCCAGCAGCCAAGATTCTGGTCAGGGAGAGACCCAGTACTTC. Amino acids: CASSQDSGQGETQYF.

V gene TRBV28 combines with J gene TRBJ2-3, with TRBD2 matching over 8 bases. V was clipped by 3 bases and J by 4 bases; unmatched bases: 12. Germline-derived CDR1 and CDR2 are MDHEN and SYDVKM. The length of the CDR3 is 17 residues. This chain's CDR3 is CASSFLERGTPPDTQYF. CDR3 bases: TGTGCCAGCAGTTTCTTGGAGCGGGGGACACCCCCAGATACGCAGTATTTT.

This chain connects TRBV6-1 to TRBJ1-3; tentatively, D is TRBD1 (6 bases). Trimming pared 8 bases from V and 3 bases from J, leaving 11 bases between. The CDR3 is 13 amino acids. Germline-derived CDR1 and CDR2 are MNHNS and SASEGT. The CDR3 here is CASGFRGGNTIYF. In nucleotides, the CDR3 is TGTGCCAGCGGATTCAGGGGTGGAAACACCATATATTTT.